This T cell receptor beta chain was sequenced for a study of graft-versus-host responses after intestinal transplantation. The wider study: Isolated intestinal, liver-intestinal, or multivisceral transplants had been given to the recipients. Tacrolimus and steroids were given for around 3 years to all recipients after anti-thymocyte globulin induction. Findings and caveats of the study: Recipient marrow contained GvH clones, some of which appeared first in ileum or blood. An association linked early post-transplant HvG declines with peak circulating GvH clone levels.

Concerning this clone itself: The antigen is not known.

Clones were sequenced by immunoSEQ multiplex PCR, and TCRdb holds only the in-frame ones, with some missing. The sample has 110,000 to 150,000 clones; 85% to 95% are singletons. The CDR3 contains 13 residues. From germline, CDR1 is SEHNR and CDR2 FQNEAQ (reference sequence). Deletions cut 3 bases from V and 6 bases from J, with 12 bases between. Here the sequenced sample was unstimulated CD4+ T cells sorted from spleen or lymph node cells, taken before intestinal transplant. The sequence came from a human donor who received an intestinal transplant. The chain employs TRBV7-9 and TRBJ2-7; D is undetermined. In DNA, the CDR3 is TGTGCCAGCAGCTTTTTTCCCTTCCCCGAGCAGTACTTC. Its translation: CASSFFPFPEQYF.